This TCR beta chain was sequenced for a study of cytomegalovirus exposure and HLA in healthy donors. Findings of the study overall: A later analysis found most CMV-associated TCR beta chains apparently HLA-restricted. For most TCR sequences rarity was the rule, although some public TCRs occurred in many donors.

Germline V gene sequence: CDR1 SGHNT, CDR2 YYREEE (reference sequence). The CDR3 has 11 residues if both end residues are counted. Note on this clone: The antigen is undetermined. The limits of the CDR3 on the DNA are not certain, so only TCRdb's listed CDR3 is given.

60 Vbeta and 13 Jbeta primers were used in PCR. Authors' processing steps: About 11 million of the about 80 million unique TCR beta chains counted in a later analysis were shared. Method: immunoSEQ multiplex PCR; TCRdb's copy keeps in-frame clones and lacks some. The V and J calls and clone size are taken from that table; D and trimming were inferred from the DNA. The sample data list 180,000 or so clones. The chain employs TRBV5-4 and TRBJ2-5; the DNA was not used to check the table's D call, TRBD2. The sequenced material came from PBMCs. The clonotype originates from a boy aged 5-17 years in good health and CMV-seronegative. The CDR3 region is CASSWGGGTYF.